The 8 T cell receptor beta chains below were found in one sample sequenced in a study of cytomegalovirus exposure and HLA in healthy donors. The PCR used 60 Vbeta and 13 Jbeta primers. Using immunoSEQ multiplex PCR, the repertoire was profiled, and TCRdb retains in-frame clones only, with some absent. The table includes 140,000 to 150,000 clones, 9.7% detected once. Sequencing was performed on PBMCs. The source of these receptors is a man between 45 and 60 years old in good health and CMV-seronegative.

The CDR3 loop is CSVLAGGPVGTQYF. Here the CDR3 DNA reads TGCAGCGTGTTAGCGGGAGGGCCTGTCGGTACGCAGTATTTT. The chain joins TRBV29-1 to TRBJ2-3; 11 positions agree with TRBD2. With 6 bases clipped from V and 8 bases from J, the junction kept 10 bases outside the gene matches. This CDR3 has 14 amino acids. Germline lookup yields CDR1 SQVTM and CDR2 ANQGSEA.

V gene TRBV7-2 combines with J gene TRBJ2-2, with 10 positions matching TRBD2. Germline values: CDR1 SGHTA, CDR2 FQGNSA. The junction had 8 bases not matched to a gene; V was cut back by 0 bases and J by 4 bases. The CDR3 covers 18 residues. As DNA, the CDR3 is TGTGCCAGCAGCTTAGCTAGCCTAGCGGGAGCAGGCACCGGGGAGCTGTTTTTT. Translating it yields CASSLASLAGAGTGELFF.

This clone has a handful of counts. The rearrangement joins TRBV19 to TRBJ2-7, with TRBD1 matching 9 bases. The CDR3 spans 15 residues. V dropped 3 bases and J dropped 4; count of bases not matched to a gene: 7. Germline CDR1 is LNHDA and CDR2 is SQIVND (reference sequence). The DNA of the CDR3 is TGTGCCAGTAGTATCACCGGGACAGGGTGGTACGAGCAGTACTTC. Protein product: CASSITGTGWYEQYF.

In this sample, this clone turned up a few times. CDR3 in amino acids: CASSPILAGESTDTQYF. In DNA form, the CDR3 reads TGTGCCAGCAGCCCCATACTAGCGGGGGAGAGCACAGATACGCAGTATTTT. The chain carries TRBV5-4 and TRBJ2-3, with TRBD2 matching over 11 bases. With V trimmed by 4 bases and J by 0 bases, 7 bases remained unmatched. CDR1 SGHNT and CDR2 YYREEE come from the germline V gene (reference sequence). The CDR3 has 17 residues. The complete variable domain, with remaining parts taken from reference TRBV5-4 and TRBJ2-3, reads ETGVTQSPTHLIKTRGQQVTLRCSSQSGHNTVSWYQQALGQGPQFIFQYYREEENGRGNFPPRFSGLQFPNYSSELNVNALELDDSALYLCASSPILAGESTDTQYFGPGTRLTVL.

The gene calls are TRBV5-4 and TRBJ1-2, with 11 bases aligning to TRBD1. The CDR3 is made up of 19 amino acids. The V and J ends lost 4 bases and 4 bases, in that order; junction bases with no gene match: 18. Germline V lookup: CDR1 SGHNT, CDR2 YYREEE (reference sequence). This chain's CDR3 is CASSAIGGTGGRLPYGYTF. CDR3 in DNA: TGTGCCAGCAGCGCCATAGGGGGGACAGGGGGACGATTGCCCTATGGCTACACCTTC. The full variable domain, completed using reference TRBV5-4 and TRBJ1-2, is ETGVTQSPTHLIKTRGQQVTLRCSSQSGHNTVSWYQQALGQGPQFIFQYYREEENGRGNFPPRFSGLQFPNYSSELNVNALELDDSALYLCASSAIGGTGGRLPYGYTFGSGTRLTVV.

This clone was observed a handful of times. The chain has TRBV7-2 and TRBJ1-5, with D possibly TRBD1 on 5 matching bases. V lost 2 bases and J 4 bases, leaving 6 bases between the germline ends. The CDR3 is 13 residues long. Germline-derived CDR1 and CDR2 are SGHTA and FQGNSA. The CDR3 DNA follows: TGTGCCAGCAGCTTACAGGGAAATCAGCCCCAGCATTTT. Amino acid sequence: CASSLQGNQPQHF.

The chain combines TRBV9 with TRBJ2-7, with D possibly being TRBD2 (6 bases). This CDR3 is 15 amino acids long. Trimming left V 0 bases short and J 1 base short, with 11 bases between. CDR1 and CDR2 (germline): SGDLS, YYNGEE. CDR3 DNA: TGTGCCAGCAGCGTAGGGGCGGGAACATCCTACGAGCAGTACTTC. Translation gives CASSVGAGTSYEQYF.

The chain recombines TRBV10-2 with TRBJ1-5; D possibly corresponds to TRBD1 (6 bases). The CDR3 length is 13 residues. The V end lost 8 bases, the J end lost 3 bases, and 11 bases lay between the germline ends. In germline, CDR1 is WSHSY, CDR2 SAAADI. This CDR3 is CASLQGLNQPQHF. As DNA, the CDR3 is TGCGCCAGCCTACAGGGTCTCAATCAGCCCCAGCATTTT.